Listed below are T cell receptor beta chains from one sample, sequenced in a study of blood T cell repertoires in COVID-19. The assay was immunoSEQ multiplex PCR, and TCRdb's table has in-frame clones only and misses some. The data hold over 200,000 clones, with over 80% observed a single time. Sample: peripheral blood. These receptors were collected from a man younger than 45 with COVID-19, enrolled during active disease. CDR3s include the opening cysteine and the closing phenylalanine or tryptophan. The D gene is left open where the match is weak. Part of the rows lack a size; the others show once, few, many or a class for expanded clones.

TRBJ1-1,TRBD1,TRBV28,once,CASSLRTGFGENTEAFF,TGTGCCAGCAGTCTCCGGACAGGGTTCGGGGAAAACACTGAAGCTTTCTTT
TRBJ2-1,.,TRBV2,.,CASSGGGSSYNEQFF,TGTGCCAGCAGTGGAGGCGGTAGCTCCTACAATGAGCAGTTCTTC
TRBJ2-2,TRBD1,TRBV19,once,CASTDRGTGELFF,TGTGCCAGTACCGACAGGGGCACCGGGGAGCTGTTTTTT
TRBJ1-5,.,TRBV28,.,CASTQGGSNQPQHF,TGTGCCAGCACCCAAGGGGGAAGCAATCAGCCCCAGCATTTT
TRBJ1-2,.,TRBV12-3/TRBV12-4,once,CASSALEDYGYTF,TGTGCCAGCAGCGCTCTTGAGGACTATGGCTACACCTTC
TRBJ2-1,TRBD2,TRBV4-3,.,CASSHSPLSRGVNNEQFF,TGCGCCAGCAGCCATTCCCCCCTCTCGCGGGGGGTGAATAATGAGCAGTTCTTC
TRBJ2-7,TRBD2,TRBV10-3,.,CAIKGLAGSYEQYF,TGTGCCATCAAAGGACTAGCGGGGTCCTACGAGCAGTACTTC
TRBJ1-1,TRBD1,TRBV19,.,CASSHPTGRNTEAFF,TGTGCCAGTAGCCACCCGACAGGGAGAAACACTGAAGCTTTCTTT
TRBJ1-5,TRBD1,TRBV19,.,CASSKDRGLENQPQHF,TGTGCCAGTAGTAAGGACAGGGGTTTGGAGAATCAGCCCCAGCATTTT
TRBJ1-3,.,TRBV27,once,CASSYRGSGNTIYF,TGTGCCAGCAGTTACCGGGGGAGCGGAAACACCATATATTTT
TRBJ2-7,TRBD2,TRBV10-3,once,CAISEGLAGGAYEQYF,TGTGCCATCAGTGAGGGACTAGCGGGGGGAGCCTACGAGCAGTACTTC
TRBJ2-1,.,TRBV5-1,.,CASSFMQGSYNEQFF,TGCGCCAGCAGCTTCATGCAGGGGTCCTACAATGAGCAGTTCTTC
TRBJ2-1,TRBD2,TRBV18,.,CASSPRLAGGHNEQFF,TGTGCCAGCTCACCCCGACTAGCGGGAGGGCACAATGAGCAGTTCTTC
TRBJ1-2,.,TRBV18,.,CASSPLSGSSNYGYTF,TGTGCCAGCTCACCACTGTCAGGGTCCTCTAACTATGGCTACACCTTC
TRBJ2-3,.,TRBV24-1,.,CATSDLDSHTDTQYF,TGTGCCACCAGTGATTTAGACAGCCACACAGATACGCAGTATTTT
TRBJ1-1,TRBD1,TRBV6-6,.,CASSYEQQGTEAFF,TGTGCCAGCAGTTATGAACAACAGGGGACTGAAGCTTTCTTT
TRBJ2-1,.,TRBV19,.,CASESAQNYNEQFF,TGTGCCAGTGAGAGCGCCCAAAACTACAATGAGCAGTTCTTC
TRBJ1-6,.,TRBV9,.,CASSVGGRGSLGPLHF,TGTGCCAGCAGCGTAGGCGGCCGAGGGAGTCTAGGACCCCTCCACTTT
TRBJ2-3,TRBD2,TRBV9,.,CASSLVTSGGFDTQYF,TGTGCCAGCAGCTTGGTGACTAGCGGGGGCTTTGATACGCAGTATTTT
TRBJ1-5,.,TRBV7-9,.,CASSAPGLGANGNQPQHF,TGTGCCAGCAGCGCGCCGGGATTGGGGGCTAATGGCAATCAGCCCCAGCATTTT
TRBJ2-7,TRBD2,TRBV10-3,.,CAISESRGGYSYEQYF,TGTGCCATCAGTGAGTCGCGGGGAGGGTACTCCTACGAGCAGTACTTC
TRBJ1-2,TRBD1,TRBV5-4,.,CASSLGPGQGAAYGYTF,TGTGCCAGCAGCTTGGGACCCGGACAGGGGGCAGCCTATGGCTACACCTTC
TRBJ2-7,.,TRBV7-9,.,CASSPSGGLTYEQYF,TGTGCCAGCAGCCCCAGCGGAGGCCTTACCTACGAGCAGTACTTC
TRBJ2-1,.,TRBV2,.,CASSENAYEQFF,TGTGCCAGCAGTGAAAACGCGTATGAGCAGTTCTTC
TRBJ1-1,.,TRBV18,.,CASSRTSLTGTNLNTEAFF,TGTGCCAGCTCACGAACAAGCCTGACAGGAACCAATTTGAACACTGAAGCTTTCTTT
TRBJ1-5,.,TRBV19,.,CASSGGSNQPQHF,TGTGCCAGTAGCGGGGGTAGCAATCAGCCCCAGCATTTT
TRBJ2-1,.,TRBV18,.,CASSPALGEEGEQFF,TGTGCCAGCTCCCCGGCGTTGGGGGAGGAAGGTGAGCAGTTCTTC
TRBJ1-6,TRBD1,TRBV16,.,CASSSDRPLGNSPLHF,TGTGCCAGCAGCTCGGACAGGCCTTTGGGTAATTCACCCCTCCACTTT
TRBJ1-5,.,TRBV2,.,CASTEDRPLGQPQHF,TGTGCCAGCACTGAGGACAGACCTTTGGGTCAGCCCCAGCATTTT